What follows are 5 T cell receptor beta chains derived from one specimen sequenced in a study of shared clonotypes between healthy human individuals. TCRdb's copy holds only in-frame clones and misses some; the assay was immunoSEQ multiplex PCR. Among roughly 1,100,000 clones, approximately 68% were seen once, and the ten largest hold about 1.5%. The material sequenced was memory CD4+ T cells sorted from blood. The subset: CD45RA-negative fraction. All receptors derive from a man between 18 and 29 years old in good health.

The chain joins TRBV7-9 to TRBJ2-7; either TRBD1 or TRBD2 may supply D (5 bases each). V lost 5 bases and J 3 bases, leaving 11 bases between the germline ends. Germline V CDR1 and CDR2: SEHNR, FQNEAQ (reference sequence). This CDR3 has 13 residues. The CDR3 DNA reads TGTGCCAGCAGCCCCGGGGCCCACTACGAGCAGTACTTC. Translating it yields CASSPGAHYEQYF. Complete variable domain (other parts from reference TRBV7-9 and TRBJ2-7): DTGVSQNPRHKITKRGQNVTFRCDPISEHNRLYWYRQTLGQGPEFLTYFQNEAQLEKSRLLSDRFSAERPKGSFSTLEIQRTEQGDSAMYLCASSPGAHYEQYFGPGTRLTVT.

The V gene is TRBV28, the J gene TRBJ1-1; TRBD1 might be the D (6 bases). Germline loops: CDR1 MDHEN, CDR2 SYDVKM. The CDR3 length is 17 residues. V was clipped by 1 base and J by 5 bases, with 20 bases between them. The DNA of the CDR3 is TGTGCCAGCAGTTTATATTTCCCCCCCCAGGGGAAGACTGAAGCTTTCTTT. This translates into CASSLYFPPQGKTEAFF.

The V gene is TRBV19, the J gene TRBJ2-7; 8 nucleotides agree with TRBD2. In germline, CDR1 is LNHDA, CDR2 SQIVND (reference sequence). The CDR3 loop spans 15 amino acids. The ends lost 4 bases at V and 5 bases at J; junction bases unmatched: 10. CDR3 DNA sequence: TGTGCCAGTAGTAGACTGGACGGGGGGGTCCACGAGCAGTACTTC. It translates to CASSRLDGGVHEQYF.

This clone came up a few times. This chain links TRBV6-5 with TRBJ1-1; D gene unclear. The V gene lost 6 bases and the J gene lost 1 base, with 15 bases spanning the gap. This CDR3 comprises 15 residues. Germline CDR1 and CDR2: MNHEY and SVGAGI. In nucleotides, the CDR3 is TGTGCCAGCAGCAAGCAATTAGATAAGAACACTGAAGCTTTCTTT. As protein: CASSKQLDKNTEAFF.

The chain recombines TRBV2 with TRBJ2-7; TRBD2 matches 14 bases. Per germline, CDR1 SNHLY and CDR2 FYNNEI. This CDR3 has 14 amino acids. J gave up 7 bases and V 3 bases, and 2 bases lay outside the gene matches. The CDR3 DNA follows: TGTGCCAGCAGTGACCGACTAGCGGGGGGGGAGCAGTACTTC. It encodes CASSDRLAGGEQYF.